The present entry profiles one T cell receptor beta chain with its context. This sample stems from a study of blood T cell repertoires in COVID-19. How the authors handled the data: Researchers report that nucleated cell counts were estimated from reference gene primer amplification. Generated by immunoSEQ multiplex PCR, the TCRdb table keeps only in-frame clones and is missing some. The DNA was the basis for D and trimming; V, J and clone size are from that table. Among fewer than 300,000 clones listed, 80% to 95% were seen once. J was trimmed by 8 bases and V by 3 bases; bases with no gene match: 6. The CDR3 loop spans 13 amino acids. Germline CDR1 GTSNPN, CDR2 SVGIG (reference sequence).

This TCR came from a woman between 25 and 40 years old with COVID-19, enrolled during active disease. The rearrangement joins TRBV30 to TRBJ2-4; 8 nucleotides match TRBD2. The sample comprised peripheral blood. DNA for the CDR3: TGTGCCTGGAGGGAGCGGGAGACGTACATTCAGTACTTC. Its protein is CAWRERETYIQYF. Variable domain in full (rest from reference TRBV30 and TRBJ2-4): SQTIHQWPATLVQPVGSPLSLECTVEGTSNPNLYWYRQAAGRGLQLLFYSVGIGQISSEVPQNLSASRPQDRQFILSSKKLLLSDSGFYLCAWRERETYIQYFGAGTRLSVL.